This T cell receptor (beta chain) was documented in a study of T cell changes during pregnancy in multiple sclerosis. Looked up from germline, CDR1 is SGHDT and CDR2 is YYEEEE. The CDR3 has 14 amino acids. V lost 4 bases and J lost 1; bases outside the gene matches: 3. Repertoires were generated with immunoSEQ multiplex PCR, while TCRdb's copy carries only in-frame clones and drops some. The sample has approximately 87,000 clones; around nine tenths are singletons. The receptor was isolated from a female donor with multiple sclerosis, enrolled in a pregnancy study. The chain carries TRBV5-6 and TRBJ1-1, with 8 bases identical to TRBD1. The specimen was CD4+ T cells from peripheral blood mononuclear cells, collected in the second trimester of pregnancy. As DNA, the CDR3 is TGTGCCAGCAGCACCGGACAGGGGAACACTGAAGCTTTCTTT. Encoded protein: CASSTGQGNTEAFF. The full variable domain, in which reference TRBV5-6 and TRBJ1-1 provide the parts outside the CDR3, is DAGVTQSPTHLIKTRGQQVTLRCSPKSGHDTVSWYQQALGQGPQFIFQYYEEEERQRGNFPDRFSGHQFPNYSSELNVNALLLGDSALYLCASSTGQGNTEAFFGQGTRLTVV.